The 13 T cell receptor beta chains below come from one sample, sequenced in a study of cytomegalovirus exposure and HLA in healthy donors. In the PCR, 60 Vbeta and 13 Jbeta primers were used. Assay: immunoSEQ multiplex PCR; the TCRdb copy retains only in-frame clones and omits some. The sample gives roughly 100,000 clones, over 75% of which show up once; roughly 5.9% is in the top ten. Sequencing input: PBMCs. The source of these receptors is a man aged 55 to 70 in good health and CMV-seropositive.

This clone occurred a few times. This chain uses TRBV5-4 with TRBJ2-6; D is possibly TRBD2 (5 bases). The germline CDR1 and CDR2 sequences are SGHNT and YYREEE (reference sequence). With 4 bases removed from V and 4 bases from J, the gap between germline ends came to 12 bases. This CDR3 is 15 amino acids long. The CDR3: CASSPGGSGANVLTF. CDR3 nucleotide sequence: TGTGCCAGCAGCCCAGGCGGGTCCGGGGCCAACGTCCTGACTTTC.

The J gene is TRBJ2-7, the V gene TRBV2; 8 bases are shared with TRBD2. Trimming removed 6 bases from V and 5 bases from J; junction bases left unmatched: 3. The CDR3 totals 12 residues. Per the germline V gene, CDR1 is SNHLY and CDR2 is FYNNEI. CDR3 region: CASSTSGDEQYF. The CDR3 DNA sequence: TGTGCCAGCAGCACTAGCGGTGACGAGCAGTACTTC.

The chain combines TRBV19 with TRBJ1-1; 7 nucleotides agree with TRBD1. The CDR3 length is 16 residues. Germline CDR1 reads LNHDA; CDR2 reads SQIVND (reference sequence). The junction had 12 bases not matched to a gene; V was cut back by 5 bases and J by 3 bases. Written as DNA, the CDR3 is TGTGCCAGTAGTTCCATCAGACAGGGAGCGTACACTGAAGCTTTCTTT. Translated, it gives CASSSIRQGAYTEAFF.

Note on this clone: The final CDR3 position lacks the conserved phenylalanine or tryptophan, pointing to a likely read error. This sequence joins TRBV7-9 and TRBJ1-2; D possibly corresponds to TRBD1 (5 bases). The germline V and J ends were trimmed by 0 bases and 4 bases, with 9 bases remaining between them. Germline V gives CDR1 SEHNR, CDR2 FQNEAQ (reference sequence). The CDR3 is 14 amino acids. The CDR3 here is CASSLASRAYGYTI. The CDR3 coding sequence is TGTGCCAGCAGCTTAGCGTCCAGGGCCTATGGCTACACCATC.

The V and J genes are TRBV5-1 and TRBJ1-3; D perhaps matches TRBD1 (6 bases). V lost 3 bases to trimming and J lost 0 bases, with 13 bases between them. From germline, CDR1 is SGHRS and CDR2 YFSETQ. CDR3 length: 16 amino acids. CDR3 in amino acids: CASSSGTTSSGNTIYF. In nucleotides, the CDR3 is TGCGCCAGCAGCTCCGGGACAACGAGCTCTGGAAACACCATATATTTT.

V and J are TRBV6-6 and TRBJ2-3, with 9 bases matching TRBD2. Trimming removed 6 bases from V and 6 bases from J; junction bases left unmatched: 10. This CDR3 spans 15 amino acids. Germline V lookup: CDR1 MNHNY, CDR2 SVGAGI (reference sequence). The CDR3 region is CASRGSGGPADTQYF. The CDR3 nucleotides read TGTGCCAGCAGGGGTAGCGGGGGCCCCGCGGATACGCAGTATTTT.

The chain recombines TRBV7-7 with TRBJ2-2, with 10 bases that match TRBD1. The V segment lost 6 bases and the J segment 7 bases; nucleotides outside the gene matches: 14. CDR3 length: 17 residues. The germline V gene has CDR1 SSHAT and CDR2 FNYEAQ (reference sequence). CDR3 sequence (DNA): TGTGCCAGCAGTCCCCAGACAGGGGGCCTCAGGGGCGGGGAGCTGTTTTTT. Protein sequence: CASSPQTGGLRGGELFF. Filled out from reference TRBV7-7 and TRBJ2-2, the complete variable domain reads GAGVSQSPRYKVTKRGQDVTLRCDPISSHATLYWYQQALGQGPEFLTYFNYEAQPDKSGLPSDRFSAERPEGSISTLTIQRTEQRDSAMYRCASSPQTGGLRGGELFFGEGSRLTVL.

J is TRBJ1-3 and V is TRBV7-3; no clear D gene. Germline assignment: CDR1 SGHTA and CDR2 FQGTGA. The length of the CDR3 is 15 residues. The ends were cut back, 0 bases at V and 0 bases at J, with 6 bases in the middle. The CDR3: CASSLTGSSGNTIYF. The CDR3 coding sequence is TGTGCCAGCAGCTTAACAGGGAGCTCTGGAAACACCATATATTTT. Filled out from reference TRBV7-3 and TRBJ1-3, the complete variable domain reads GAGVSQTPSNKVTEKGKYVELRCDPISGHTALYWYRQSLGQGPEFLIYFQGTGAADDSGLPNDRFFAVRPEGSVSTLKIQRTERGDSAVYLCASSLTGSSGNTIYFGEGSWLTVV.

V is TRBV19 and J is TRBJ1-3; D ambiguous. Germline V lookup: CDR1 LNHDA, CDR2 SQIVND (reference sequence). The ends were cut back, 2 bases at V and 4 bases at J, with 9 bases in the middle. CDR3 length: 14 amino acids. CDR3 bases: TGTGCCAGTAGTATACGCCAGTTCGGAAACACCATATATTTT. Encoded protein: CASSIRQFGNTIYF.

The chain recombines TRBV19 with TRBJ1-1; no reliable D call. The CDR3 runs 13 residues. V was pared by 3 bases and J by 3 bases, with 8 bases between. In germline, CDR1 is LNHDA, CDR2 SQIVND (reference sequence). The CDR3 sequence: CASSIGWHTEAFF. CDR3 bases: TGTGCCAGTAGTATCGGGTGGCACACTGAAGCTTTCTTT.

This clone was seen a few times. The gene calls are TRBV5-6 and TRBJ1-2; D is unresolved. Germline values: CDR1 SGHDT, CDR2 YYEEEE. The length of the CDR3 is 13 residues. Trimming cost V 3 bases and J 8 bases, with 14 bases left between them. The CDR3 reads CASSSDFSGGYTF. The CDR3 DNA is TGTGCCAGCAGCTCAGACTTCAGTGGCGGCTACACCTTC.

This clone was picked up many times. This chain links TRBV6-1 with TRBJ1-2; perhaps TRBD1 as D (6 bases). The germline CDR1 and CDR2 sequences are MNHNS and SASEGT. CDR3 length equals 13 residues. The ends were cut back, 3 bases at V and 1 base at J, with 6 bases in the middle. CDR3 residues: CASSEDSNYGYTF. The CDR3 region has the DNA TGTGCCAGCAGTGAGGACAGTAACTATGGCTACACCTTC.

The V call is TRBV2, the J call TRBJ1-6; 9 nucleotides align to TRBD1. The CDR3 totals 14 residues. Germline loops: CDR1 SNHLY, CDR2 FYNNEI. J lost 13 bases, V lost 6 bases, and 10 bases had no gene match. Here the CDR3 DNA reads TGTGCCAGCAGGGCCGGGACAGGGACCTTCCCCCTCCACTTT. It yields the protein CASRAGTGTFPLHF.